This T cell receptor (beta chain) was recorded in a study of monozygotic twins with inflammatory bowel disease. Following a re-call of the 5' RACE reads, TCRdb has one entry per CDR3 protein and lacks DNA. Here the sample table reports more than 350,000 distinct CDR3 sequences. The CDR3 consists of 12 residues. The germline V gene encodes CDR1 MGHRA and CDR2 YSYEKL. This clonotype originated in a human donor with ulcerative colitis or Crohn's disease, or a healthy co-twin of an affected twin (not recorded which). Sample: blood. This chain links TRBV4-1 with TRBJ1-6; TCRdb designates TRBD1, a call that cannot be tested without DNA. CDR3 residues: CASSYGGGVPHF.